This T cell receptor (beta chain) was captured by sequencing in a study of neurological immune-mediated disorders. Study-wide background: Disease course was recorded as relapsing-remitting for approximately 31 and secondary progressive for about 8.5% of the 34 multiple sclerosis patients. The study's findings and limits: One related-CDR3 cluster, found by phylogenetic grouping, held repertoires of 18 of 34 multiple sclerosis patients and is a possible signature.

The cDNA was synthesized by 5'RACE incorporating 10-nucleotide random UMIs. From the 5' RACE reads, TCRdb called clonotypes with MiXCR, one entry per CDR3 protein. Among approximately 90,000 distinct CDR3 sequences listed, roughly 3.5% were seen once. This clonotype appeared many times. What it recognizes is unknown. The receptor comes from a woman aged 18-30 years with multiple sclerosis. Sample: PBMCs.

The CDR3 DNA follows: TGTGCCAGCAGCGGGACTAGCGCCTCCGATACGCAGTATTTT. This translates into CASSGTSASDTQYF. J is TRBJ2-3 and V is TRBV5-5, with 10 bases identical to TRBD2. Germline loops: CDR1 SGHKS, CDR2 YYEKEE (reference sequence). CDR3 length equals 14 residues. The trim removed 4 bases at V and 6 bases at J, leaving 5 bases unmatched.